Presented here are 8 T cell receptor beta chains from one specimen sequenced in a study of identical twins. Each CDR3 protein gets one entry after TCRdb re-called the 5' RACE reads with MiXCR. The sample records about 460,000 distinct CDR3 sequences, over 12% being singletons. This same sample was also taken into another study, of yellow fever vaccine responses in identical twins.

What was sequenced was CD4+ T cells sorted from blood. These receptors were obtained from a woman between 18 and 29 years old in good health.

This clonotype was observed many times. The chain has TRBV6-5 and TRBJ1-5, with a weak D call TRBD1 (5 bases). This CDR3 has 14 residues. In germline, CDR1 is MNHEY, CDR2 SVGAGI. V lost 4 bases to trimming and J lost 0 bases, with 7 bases between them. CDR3 in amino acids: CASSSGYSNQPQHF. DNA of the CDR3: TGTGCCAGCAGTTCAGGGTATAGCAATCAGCCCCAGCATTTT.

This sequence joins TRBV6-1 and TRBJ2-7; TRBD1 might be the D (5 bases). V lost 8 bases and J lost 3, with 17 bases in between. The CDR3 totals 14 residues. The germline V gene has CDR1 MNHNS and CDR2 SASEGT. DNA of the CDR3: TGTGCCAGCCGCCCCTACCTTGACAGCTACGAGCAGTACTTC. Its translation: CASRPYLDSYEQYF.

This chain joins TRBV24-1 and TRBJ2-1, with TRBD1 as a possible D gene (5 bases). The ends were cut back, 0 bases at V and 11 bases at J, with 7 bases in the middle. Per the germline V gene, CDR1 is KGHDR and CDR2 is SFDVKD. The CDR3 is 12 residues long. Here the CDR3 reads CATSDLAGKQFF. CDR3 DNA: TGTGCCACCAGTGATTTGGCAGGGAAGCAGTTCTTC.

The chain links TRBV5-1 to TRBJ1-4, with a weak D call TRBD1 (6 bases). V lost 4 bases and J lost 8, with 15 bases in between. The CDR3 has 14 residues. CDR1 SGHRS and CDR2 YFSETQ come from the germline V gene. The CDR3 DNA sequence: TGCGCCAGCAGCCCCGGGACATTTGGGGAAAAACTGTTTTTT. Translating gives CASSPGTFGEKLFF.

The V call is TRBV4-3, the J call TRBJ2-5; D may be TRBD1 (7 bases). Germline V CDR1 and CDR2: LGHNA, YSLEER. The CDR3 is 14 residues long. V was cut by 3 bases and J by 5 bases, with 13 bases left in between. CDR3 DNA sequence: TGCGCCAGCAGCCACGAGGGGGCGGGGGAGACCCAGTACTTC. This encodes CASSHEGAGETQYF.

DNA of the CDR3: TGTGCCAGCAGTCGGGGTCCCTTTTGGGGGGGCAAAAACATTCAGTACTTC. Encoded protein: CASSRGPFWGGKNIQYF. The V gene is TRBV6-9, the J gene TRBJ2-4, with 7 positions matching TRBD2. Per germline, CDR1 MNHGY and CDR2 SVAAGI. CDR3 length equals 17 residues. J was trimmed by 3 bases and V by 5 bases; bases with no gene match: 13.

In its sample, this clonotype was seen a few times. The J gene is TRBJ2-7, the V gene TRBV5-1; the match to TRBD1 covers 10 bases. Losses at the gene ends were 0 bases for V and 6 bases for J; bases not matched to a gene: 6. This CDR3 is built from 15 residues. Germline CDR1 reads SGHRS; CDR2 reads YFSETQ. The CDR3 DNA reads TGCGCCAGCAGCTTGGAAGTGACAGGGGGCATCGAGCAGTACTTC. Translation: CASSLEVTGGIEQYF.

The chain uses TRBV25-1 and TRBJ2-7; 8 bases fit TRBD2. The CDR3 extends over 14 amino acids. Germline V gene data show CDR1 as MGHDK and CDR2 as SYGVNS. With V trimmed by 5 bases and J by 5 bases, 8 bases remained unmatched. The CDR3 protein is CASSSTGGRNEQYF. The CDR3 coding sequence is TGTGCCAGCAGTTCGACGGGAGGGAGGAACGAGCAGTACTTC.